This T cell receptor beta chain was retrieved from a study of T cell changes during pregnancy in multiple sclerosis. The CDR3 sequence is 12 residues long. Trimming took off 7 bases at V and 4 bases at J, with 11 bases between the two ends. From germline, CDR1 is SGHRS and CDR2 YFSETQ. The repertoire was sequenced with immunoSEQ multiplex PCR; TCRdb's copy has only in-frame clones and lacks some. The repertoire includes about 80,000 clones, approximately 95% of them detected once, and more than 0.85% sits in the top ten. This chain uses TRBV5-1 with TRBJ1-1; no reliable D call. Source: peripheral blood, taken in the second trimester of pregnancy. The TCR was taken from a female donor in good health, enrolled as a control in a pregnancy study. DNA for the CDR3: TGCGCCAGCCGAGAGTTCGGCACTGAAGCTTTCTTT. It translates to CASREFGTEAFF.